The 30 T cell receptor beta chains below were found in one sample sequenced in a study of blood T cell repertoires in COVID-19. The data were produced by immunoSEQ multiplex PCR, yet TCRdb's version contains in-frame clones alone and is incomplete. Here the sample spans under 150,000 clones, more than 75% being singletons. The sequencing sample was made of peripheral blood. Receptor source: a woman between 50 and 59 years old who had recovered from COVID-19.

This chain connects TRBV7-9 to TRBJ2-1; the match to TRBD2 covers 9 bases. This CDR3 has 15 amino acids. The germline CDR1 and CDR2 sequences are SEHNR and FQNEAQ (reference sequence). Trimming removed 5 bases from V and 1 base from J; junction bases left unmatched: 3. The CDR3, as DNA: TGTGCCAGCAGCCAAAGCGGGGGGTCCTACAATGAGCAGTTCTTC. Translated, it gives CASSQSGGSYNEQFF.

The rearrangement joins TRBV5-1 to TRBJ1-2, with 9 nucleotides matching TRBD1. Germline assignment: CDR1 SGHRS and CDR2 YFSETQ. CDR3 size: 13 residues. J was trimmed by 6 bases and V by 4 bases; bases with no gene match: 4. This chain's CDR3 is CASSGGQGHGYTF. The CDR3, as DNA: TGCGCCAGCAGCGGGGGACAGGGACATGGCTACACCTTC.

This rearrangement joins TRBV12-3 or TRBV12-4 to TRBJ2-2; D gene ambiguous. There are 12 residues in the CDR3. The V end lost 5 bases, the J end lost 4 bases, and 5 bases lay between the germline ends. CDR3 sequence: CASSQITGELFF. DNA of the CDR3: TGTGCCAGCAGTCAAATCACCGGGGAGCTGTTTTTT.

V gene TRBV11-2 combines with J gene TRBJ1-2; D is ambiguous. The CDR3 is 17 amino acids. CDR1 is SGHAT, CDR2 FQNNGV, per germline. With 1 base removed from V and 4 bases from J, the gap between germline ends came to 19 bases. The CDR3 region is CASSLGPRSTRSYGYTF. The CDR3 nucleotides read TGTGCCAGCAGCTTAGGTCCTCGGAGCACGCGTTCCTATGGCTACACCTTC.

The chain links TRBV28 to TRBJ1-2; 7 nucleotides align to TRBD1. The CDR3 is made up of 16 amino acids. The germline CDR1 and CDR2 sequences are MDHEN and SYDVKM. V gave up 4 bases and J gave up 8 bases; unmatched junction bases: 16. The CDR3 loop is CASSSLQGTGLRGYTF. For the CDR3, the DNA is TGTGCCAGCAGTTCTTTACAGGGGACGGGGCTGCGCGGCTACACCTTC.

The chain combines TRBV5-1 with TRBJ1-6, with D uncertain. V was shortened by 0 bases and J by 0 bases, with 7 bases between the two germline ends. This CDR3 spans 16 amino acids. Germline-derived CDR1 and CDR2 are SGHRS and YFSETQ. Here the CDR3 reads CASSLDGSSYNSPLHF. CDR3 nucleotides: TGCGCCAGCAGCTTGGACGGGAGCTCCTATAATTCACCCCTCCACTTT.

The rearrangement links TRBV5-1 to TRBJ1-1; no clear D gene. Trimming left V 2 bases short and J 4 bases short, with 12 bases between. The CDR3 extends over 14 amino acids. Germline CDR1 SGHRS, CDR2 YFSETQ. The CDR3 region has the DNA TGCGCCAGCAGCTTAGGGCCCGGACTCACTGAAGCTTTCTTT. It codes for CASSLGPGLTEAFF.

This rearrangement joins TRBV5-6 to TRBJ2-2; 9 nucleotides line up with TRBD1. Per germline, CDR1 SGHDT and CDR2 YYEEEE. The V gene end was trimmed by 3 bases and the J gene end by 5 bases; junction bases not matched to a gene: 11. The length of the CDR3 is 17 residues. The CDR3 nucleotides are TGTGCCAGCAGCTCGGGAACAGGGGGCGCAAAAACCGGGGAGCTGTTTTTT. It is translated as CASSSGTGGAKTGELFF. The variable domain in full, completed from reference TRBV5-6 and TRBJ2-2, reads DAGVTQSPTHLIKTRGQQVTLRCSPKSGHDTVSWYQQALGQGPQFIFQYYEEEERQRGNFPDRFSGHQFPNYSSELNVNALLLGDSALYLCASSSGTGGAKTGELFFGEGSRLTVL.

The chain uses TRBV5-1 and TRBJ2-1; a weak D match, TRBD2 (6 bases). In germline, CDR1 is SGHRS, CDR2 YFSETQ. The germline V and J ends were trimmed by 9 bases and 2 bases, with 15 bases remaining between them. CDR3 size: 14 residues. Written as DNA, the CDR3 is TGCGCCACAAAGCGGGCTAATACCTACAATGAGCAGTTCTTC. Protein product: CATKRANTYNEQFF.

This sequence joins TRBV5-1 and TRBJ2-5, with TRBD2 matching over 9 bases. This CDR3 is built from 14 residues. Trimming cost V 0 bases and J 7 bases; bases outside gene matches: 4. Germline V lookup: CDR1 SGHRS, CDR2 YFSETQ. DNA for the CDR3: TGCGCCAGCAGCTTGGAGCGGGAGGATGGGACCCAGTACTTC. Translation: CASSLEREDGTQYF.

The V call is TRBV6-1, the J call TRBJ2-7; tentative D call: TRBD1 (5 bases). V dropped 1 base and J dropped 0 bases, with 7 bases sitting between them. The CDR3 consists of 14 residues. From germline, CDR1 is MNHNS and CDR2 SASEGT. The CDR3 loop is CASSEDRSSYEQYF. The CDR3 bases are TGTGCCAGCAGTGAAGACAGGAGCTCCTACGAGCAGTACTTC.

The rearrangement links TRBV7-3 to TRBJ1-2; TRBD1 matches at 8 bases. CDR1 is SGHTA and CDR2 is FQGTGA in the germline V gene. After removal of 0 bases from V and 5 bases from J, the junction contained 8 bases not matched to a gene. This CDR3 region has 16 residues. CDR3 protein: CASSLTPRQGIYGYTF. For the CDR3, the DNA is TGTGCCAGCAGCTTAACCCCTCGACAGGGGATATATGGCTACACCTTC.

This sequence joins TRBV14 and TRBJ2-1, with a weak D call TRBD2 (6 bases). Germline-derived CDR1 and CDR2 are SGHDN and FVKESK. V lost 4 bases, J lost 3 bases, and 19 bases lay in between. This CDR3 comprises 17 residues. CDR3 nucleotides: TGTGCCAGCAGCCCCCCACTAGCACGAAAGCTCTACAATGAGCAGTTCTTC. It encodes CASSPPLARKLYNEQFF.

In this sample, this clone turned up once. The DNA of the CDR3 is TGTGCCAGCTCACCAACAGGGGTCGACGAGCAGTACTTC. Protein: CASSPTGVDEQYF. The chain joins TRBV18 to TRBJ2-7; TRBD1 aligns across 7 bases. The junction had 3 bases not matched to a gene; V was cut back by 2 bases and J by 5 bases. Germline V gene lookup returns CDR1 KGHSH and CDR2 LQKENI. The CDR3 totals 13 residues.

The chain combines TRBV5-4 with TRBJ2-7, with D possibly being TRBD2 (6 bases). CDR3 length equals 14 residues. Germline CDR1 reads SGHNT; CDR2 reads YYREEE (reference sequence). V lost 4 bases to trimming and J lost 3 bases, with 14 bases between them. The CDR3 loop is CASSGGRVRYEQYF. DNA of the CDR3: TGTGCCAGCAGCGGGGGGAGAGTCCGCTACGAGCAGTACTTC.

The rearrangement uses TRBV27 and TRBJ2-1; D possibly corresponds to TRBD2 (6 bases). In germline, CDR1 is MNHEY, CDR2 SMNVEV (reference sequence). Trimming removed 3 bases from V and 7 bases from J, with 13 bases in between. The CDR3 spans 14 residues. CDR3 coding DNA: TGTGCCAGCAGTTTCTTGCTAGCGAGTAATGAGCAGTTCTTC. Protein sequence: CASSFLLASNEQFF.

This clone was detected once. This chain links TRBV4-1 with TRBJ1-1; D gene uncertain. Trimming shortened V by 4 bases and J by 1 base, and 10 bases separated the two germline ends. This CDR3 contains 14 residues. Per the germline V gene, CDR1 is MGHRA and CDR2 is YSYEKL. This CDR3 is CASSPPRGNTEAFF. The CDR3 nucleotides read TGCGCCAGCAGCCCCCCCCGGGGGAACACTGAAGCTTTCTTT.

This sequence joins TRBV9 and TRBJ2-3, with TRBD2 matching 15 bases. The CDR3 contains 21 residues. J was trimmed by 2 bases and V by 3 bases; bases with no gene match: 16. Germline values: CDR1 SGDLS, CDR2 YYNGEE. The DNA for the CDR3 is TGTGCCAGCAGCGCCTCCTGGACTAGCGGGGGGGCGTGGGGTATCACAGATACGCAGTATTTT. Translated: CASSASWTSGGAWGITDTQYF.

This clone was seen only once. The chain couples TRBV7-9 to TRBJ1-4; TRBD1 aligns across 12 bases. V gave up 7 bases and J gave up 0 bases; unmatched junction bases: 12. This CDR3 spans 19 amino acids. Germline V gene lookup returns CDR1 SEHNR and CDR2 FQNEAQ (reference sequence). This CDR3 reads CASNFEGQGAAATNEKLFF. CDR3 DNA sequence: TGTGCCAGCAACTTCGAGGGACAGGGGGCGGCAGCAACTAATGAAAAACTGTTTTTT.

To note about this clone: A clone one base away is much larger, so this may be a read error. V and J are TRBV7-2 and TRBJ1-1; D might be TRBD1 (5 bases). V was pared by 1 base and J by 1 base, with 7 bases between. The CDR3 loop spans 14 amino acids. Germline CDR1 reads SGHTA; CDR2 reads FQGNSA. CDR3 in amino acids: CASSLGRANTEAFF. The CDR3 DNA reads as TGTGCCAGCAGCTTAGGCAGGGCGAACACTGAAGCTTTCTTT.

The CDR3, as DNA: TGTGCCAGCTCACACACAGAGTCGCGGGATAATTCACCCCTCCACTTT. This sequence encodes CASSHTESRDNSPLHF. V usage is TRBV18 and J usage is TRBJ1-6; D is uncertain. V lost 4 bases, J lost 5 bases, and 15 bases lay in between. The germline V gene has CDR1 KGHSH and CDR2 LQKENI. This CDR3 has 16 amino acids.

The genes are TRBV20-1 and TRBJ1-1, with 8 bases that match TRBD1. Germline V gene sequence: CDR1 DFQATT, CDR2 SNEGSKA (reference sequence). The CDR3 consists of 17 residues. Unmatched junction bases numbered 13, after V lost 3 bases and J lost 1 base. For the CDR3, the DNA is TGCAGTGCTAGTACCTCAGGCAGGGGGCGAGGGAACACTGAAGCTTTCTTT. Its translation is CSASTSGRGRGNTEAFF.

This clone was found once. The chain recombines TRBV9 with TRBJ2-7; 8 bases line up with TRBD2. The CDR3 has 15 residues. The trim removed 0 bases at V and 2 bases at J, leaving 4 bases unmatched. Germline values: CDR1 SGDLS, CDR2 YYNGEE. The chain's CDR3 is CASSVGDSGTYEQYF. The CDR3, as DNA: TGTGCCAGCAGCGTAGGGGATAGCGGGACCTACGAGCAGTACTTC. The full variable domain, in which reference TRBV9 and TRBJ2-7 provide the parts outside the CDR3, is DSGVTQTPKHLITATGQRVTLRCSPRSGDLSVYWYQQSLDQGLQFLIQYYNGEERAKGNILERFSAQQFPDLHSELNLSSLELGDSALYFCASSVGDSGTYEQYFGPGTRLTVT.

The chain uses TRBV7-3 and TRBJ2-3; a possible D gene is TRBD2 (6 bases). Trimming left V 4 bases short and J 2 bases short, with 7 bases between. Germline V lookup: CDR1 SGHTA, CDR2 FQGTGA. The CDR3 runs 13 residues. The CDR3 region has the DNA TGTGCCAGCAGCTCGGGAGCCACAGATACGCAGTATTTT. It encodes CASSSGATDTQYF. The variable domain in full, with the rest retrieved from reference TRBV7-3 and TRBJ2-3, is GAGVSQTPSNKVTEKGKYVELRCDPISGHTALYWYRQSLGQGPEFLIYFQGTGAADDSGLPNDRFFAVRPEGSVSTLKIQRTERGDSAVYLCASSSGATDTQYFGPGTRLTVL.

The genes are TRBV4-1 and TRBJ2-1; 8 nucleotides align to TRBD2. The CDR3 loop spans 15 amino acids. From germline, CDR1 is MGHRA and CDR2 YSYEKL. With 3 bases clipped from V and 6 bases from J, the junction kept 7 bases outside the gene matches. CDR3 sequence: CASSQPREAGNEQFF. The CDR3 coding sequence is TGCGCCAGCAGCCAGCCGCGGGAGGCTGGCAATGAGCAGTTCTTC.

The rearrangement joins TRBV6-1 to TRBJ2-1; tentatively, D is TRBD1 (6 bases). Germline CDR1 and CDR2: MNHNS and SASEGT. V was cut by 7 bases and J by 10 bases, with 11 bases left in between. There are 11 residues in the CDR3. The CDR3 loop reads CASTGDREQFF. The CDR3 DNA sequence: TGTGCCAGCACAGGGGACCGGGAGCAGTTCTTC.

The chain combines TRBV18 with TRBJ2-7, with D unresolved. CDR1 is KGHSH, CDR2 LQKENI, per germline. The CDR3 loop spans 14 amino acids. V dropped 6 bases and J dropped 4 bases, with 16 bases sitting between them. CDR3 in DNA: TGTGCCAGCTCCCTAACCACGGTCGGTTACGAGCAGTACTTC. Translation: CASSLTTVGYEQYF.

V is TRBV5-4 and J is TRBJ1-3; a possible D gene is TRBD1 (5 bases). Trimming pared 3 bases from V and 2 bases from J, leaving 9 bases between. The CDR3 sequence is 14 residues long. Germline V lookup: CDR1 SGHNT, CDR2 YYREEE (reference sequence). The CDR3 sequence: CASSYRGPGNTIYF. The CDR3 DNA reads as TGTGCCAGCAGCTATAGGGGTCCTGGAAACACCATATATTTT.

This chain uses TRBV20-1 with TRBJ1-4; D not resolved. This CDR3 is built from 11 residues. CDR1 and CDR2 from the germline V gene are DFQATT and SNEGSKA (reference sequence). V was trimmed by 5 bases and J by 4 bases, leaving 5 bases between them. This chain's CDR3 is CSAENNEKLFF. The CDR3 region has the DNA TGCAGTGCTGAGAATAATGAAAAACTGTTTTTT.

The chain links TRBV9 to TRBJ1-2; no firm D call. This CDR3 contains 12 residues. CDR1 and CDR2 from the germline V gene are SGDLS and YYNGEE. Trimming pared 0 bases from V and 4 bases from J, leaving 4 bases between. The CDR3 DNA follows: TGTGCCAGCAGCGTAGGTATCTATGGCTACACCTTC. This sequence encodes CASSVGIYGYTF.